The clone carrying this TCR beta chain was seen only a few times. Its antigen is unknown. The PCR ran on 60 Vbeta and 13 Jbeta primers. TCRdb's table, derived via immunoSEQ multiplex PCR, lists solely in-frame clones and lacks some. The sample has approximately 130,000 clones; around 80% are singletons. This entry is derived from a study of cytomegalovirus exposure and HLA in healthy donors. CDR1 SNHLY and CDR2 FYNNEI come from the germline V gene. V was clipped by 6 bases and J by 0 bases; unmatched bases: 1. There are 14 residues in the CDR3. Findings and caveats of the study: Diagnosis of cytomegalovirus status made by the classifier reportedly showed high specificity and sensitivity. Accurate HLA-A and HLA-B prediction from TCR beta sequences was reported for most subjects. In a later analysis, parvovirus B19, influenza, CMV and Epstein-Barr virus appeared linked to several top co-occurrence clusters.

The chain links TRBV2 to TRBJ1-3; 8 bases fit TRBD1. This TCR derives from a woman aged 50 to 65 in good health and CMV-seropositive. The sequenced material came from PBMCs. In DNA form, the CDR3 reads TGTGCCAGCAGGGGGACAGGCTCTGGAAACACCATATATTTT. Translated: CASRGTGSGNTIYF.